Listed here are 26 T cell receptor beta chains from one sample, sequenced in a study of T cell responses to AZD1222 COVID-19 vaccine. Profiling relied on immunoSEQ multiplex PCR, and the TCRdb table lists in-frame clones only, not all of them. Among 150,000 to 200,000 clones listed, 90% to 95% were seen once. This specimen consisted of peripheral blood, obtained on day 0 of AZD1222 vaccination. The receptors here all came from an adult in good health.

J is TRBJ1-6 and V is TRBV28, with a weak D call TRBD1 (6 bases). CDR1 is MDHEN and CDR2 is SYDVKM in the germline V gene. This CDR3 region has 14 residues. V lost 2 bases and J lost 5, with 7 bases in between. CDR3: CASSLHRDNSPLHF. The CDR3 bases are TGTGCCAGCAGTTTACACAGGGATAATTCACCCCTCCACTTT.

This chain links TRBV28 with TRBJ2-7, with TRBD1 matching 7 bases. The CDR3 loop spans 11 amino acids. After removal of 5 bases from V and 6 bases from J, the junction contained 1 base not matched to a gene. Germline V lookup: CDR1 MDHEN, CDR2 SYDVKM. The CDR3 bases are TGTGCCAGCAGTCACAGGGGCGAGCAGTACTTC. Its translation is CASSHRGEQYF. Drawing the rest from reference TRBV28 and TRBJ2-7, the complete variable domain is DVKVTQSSRYLVKRTGEKVFLECVQDMDHENMFWYRQDPGLGLRLIYFSYDVKMKEKGDIPEGYSVSREKKERFSLILESASTNQTSMYLCASSHRGEQYFGPGTRLTVT.

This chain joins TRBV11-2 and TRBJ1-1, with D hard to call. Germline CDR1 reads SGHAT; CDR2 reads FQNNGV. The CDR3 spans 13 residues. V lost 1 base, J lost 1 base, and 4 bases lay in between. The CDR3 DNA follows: TGTGCCAGCAGCTTAGTCGGGAACACTGAAGCTTTCTTT. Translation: CASSLVGNTEAFF.

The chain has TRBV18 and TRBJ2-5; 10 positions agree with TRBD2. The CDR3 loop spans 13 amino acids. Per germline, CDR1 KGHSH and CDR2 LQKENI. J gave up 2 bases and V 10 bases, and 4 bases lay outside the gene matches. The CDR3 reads CATTSGEQETQYF. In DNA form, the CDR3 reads TGTGCCACCACTAGCGGGGAACAAGAGACCCAGTACTTC.

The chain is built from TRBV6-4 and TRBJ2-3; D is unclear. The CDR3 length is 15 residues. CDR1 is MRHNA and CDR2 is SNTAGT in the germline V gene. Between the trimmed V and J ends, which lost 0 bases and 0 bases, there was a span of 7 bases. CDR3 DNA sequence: TGTGCCAGCAGTGACTCGAAATCCAGCACAGATACGCAGTATTTT. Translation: CASSDSKSSTDTQYF.

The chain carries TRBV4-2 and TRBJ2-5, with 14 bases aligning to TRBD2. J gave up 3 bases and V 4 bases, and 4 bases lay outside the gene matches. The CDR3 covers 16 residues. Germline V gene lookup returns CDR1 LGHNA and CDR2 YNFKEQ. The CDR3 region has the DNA TGTGCCAGCAGCCCGGGACTAGCGGGGGCCGAAGAGACCCAGTACTTC. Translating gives CASSPGLAGAEETQYF.

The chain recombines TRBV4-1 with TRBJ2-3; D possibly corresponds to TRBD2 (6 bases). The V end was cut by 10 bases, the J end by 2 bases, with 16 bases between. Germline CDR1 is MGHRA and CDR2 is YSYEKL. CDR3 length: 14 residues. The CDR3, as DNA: TGCGCCACCCAACGGGGGTTGACCACAGATACGCAGTATTTT. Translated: CATQRGLTTDTQYF.

CDR3: CASSQDSYNEQFF. Written as DNA, the CDR3 is TGTGCCAGCAGCCAAGACAGCTACAATGAGCAGTTCTTC. This rearrangement joins TRBV4-2 to TRBJ2-1; D gene ambiguous. V lost 0 bases and J 3 bases, leaving 3 bases between the germline ends. This CDR3 is 13 amino acids long. Looked up from germline, CDR1 is LGHNA and CDR2 is YNFKEQ.

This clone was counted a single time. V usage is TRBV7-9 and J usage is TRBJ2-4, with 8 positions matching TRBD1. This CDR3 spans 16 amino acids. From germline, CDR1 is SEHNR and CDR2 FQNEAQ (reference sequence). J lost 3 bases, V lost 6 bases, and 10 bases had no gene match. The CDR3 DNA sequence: TGTGCCAGCAGTTCCTGGACAGGGCCGGGCAAAAACATTCAGTACTTC. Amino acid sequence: CASSSWTGPGKNIQYF.

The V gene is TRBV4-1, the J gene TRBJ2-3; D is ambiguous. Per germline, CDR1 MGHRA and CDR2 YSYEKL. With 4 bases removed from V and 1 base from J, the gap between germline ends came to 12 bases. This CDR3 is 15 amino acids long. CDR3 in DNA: TGCGCCAGCAGCCCCCTCCCGATCGGCACAGATACGCAGTATTTT. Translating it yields CASSPLPIGTDTQYF.

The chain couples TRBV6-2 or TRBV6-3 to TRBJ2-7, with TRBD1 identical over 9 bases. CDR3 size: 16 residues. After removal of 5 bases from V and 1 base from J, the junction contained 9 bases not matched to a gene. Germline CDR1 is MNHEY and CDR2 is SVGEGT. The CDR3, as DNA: TGTGCCAGCAGTCACTGGACAGGGGCAAAATCCTACGAGCAGTACTTC. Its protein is CASSHWTGAKSYEQYF.

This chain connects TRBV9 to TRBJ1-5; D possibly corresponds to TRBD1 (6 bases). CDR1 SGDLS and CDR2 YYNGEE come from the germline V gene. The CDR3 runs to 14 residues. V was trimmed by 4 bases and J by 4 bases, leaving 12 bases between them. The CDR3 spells CASSPGGGNQPQHF. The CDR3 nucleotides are TGTGCCAGCAGCCCGGGAGGGGGAAATCAGCCCCAGCATTTT.

The CDR3 DNA reads TGTGCCAGCAGCTCACTAGCGGGGGGGCCGAATGAGCAGTTCTTC. Protein product: CASSSLAGGPNEQFF. The chain carries TRBV7-3 and TRBJ2-1, with TRBD2 matching 13 bases. CDR3 size: 15 residues. Unmatched junction bases numbered 4, after V lost 4 bases and J lost 7 bases. Germline V gene sequence: CDR1 SGHTA, CDR2 FQGTGA.

The chain's CDR3 is CASSLGRTDTQYF. DNA of the CDR3: TGCGCCAGCAGCTTGGGGCGCACAGATACGCAGTATTTT. V is TRBV5-1 and J is TRBJ2-3; D is unresolved. Per the germline V gene, CDR1 is SGHRS and CDR2 is YFSETQ. CDR3 length equals 13 residues. The V gene lost 0 bases and the J gene lost 1 base, with 3 bases spanning the gap.

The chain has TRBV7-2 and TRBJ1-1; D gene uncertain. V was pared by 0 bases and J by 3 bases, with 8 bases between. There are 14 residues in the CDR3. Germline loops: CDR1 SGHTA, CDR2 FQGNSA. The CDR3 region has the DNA TGTGCCAGCAGCTTAGCGCGTACTTACACTGAAGCTTTCTTT. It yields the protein CASSLARTYTEAFF.

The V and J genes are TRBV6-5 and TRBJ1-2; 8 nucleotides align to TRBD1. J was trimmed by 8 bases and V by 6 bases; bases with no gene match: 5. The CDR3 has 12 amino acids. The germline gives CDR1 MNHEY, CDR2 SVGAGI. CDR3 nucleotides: TGTGCCAGCAGGGACAGGGTGCGAGGCTACACCTTC. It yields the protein CASRDRVRGYTF.

CDR3 DNA: TGTGCCAGCAGCTTAAGGCAGGCGGAGACCCAGTACTTC. Its translation: CASSLRQAETQYF. This chain connects TRBV7-8 to TRBJ2-5; D gene ambiguous. V dropped 2 bases and J dropped 5 bases, with 9 bases sitting between them. CDR3 length: 13 residues. Germline CDR1 is SGHVS and CDR2 is FQNEAQ.

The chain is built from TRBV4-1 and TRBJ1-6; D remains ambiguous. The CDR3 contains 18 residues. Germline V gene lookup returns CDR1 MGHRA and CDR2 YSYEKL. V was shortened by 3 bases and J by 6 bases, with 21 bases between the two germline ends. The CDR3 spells CASSHTTGSGGINSPLHF. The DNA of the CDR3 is TGCGCCAGCAGCCATACGACGGGTTCAGGAGGGATTAATTCACCCCTCCACTTT.

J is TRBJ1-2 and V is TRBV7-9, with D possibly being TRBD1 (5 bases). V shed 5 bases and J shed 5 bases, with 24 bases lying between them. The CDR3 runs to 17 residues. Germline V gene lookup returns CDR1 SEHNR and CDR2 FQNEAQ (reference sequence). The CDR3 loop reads CASSRISWGRSGYGYTF. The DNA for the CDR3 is TGTGCCAGCAGCAGAATCTCTTGGGGACGTTCAGGGTATGGCTACACCTTC.

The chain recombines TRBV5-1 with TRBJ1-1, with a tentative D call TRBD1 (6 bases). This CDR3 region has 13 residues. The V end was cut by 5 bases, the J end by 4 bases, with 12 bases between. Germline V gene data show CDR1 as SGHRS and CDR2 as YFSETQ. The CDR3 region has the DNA TGCGCCAGCAGTTTCACAGGGATCACTGAAGCTTTCTTT. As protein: CASSFTGITEAFF.

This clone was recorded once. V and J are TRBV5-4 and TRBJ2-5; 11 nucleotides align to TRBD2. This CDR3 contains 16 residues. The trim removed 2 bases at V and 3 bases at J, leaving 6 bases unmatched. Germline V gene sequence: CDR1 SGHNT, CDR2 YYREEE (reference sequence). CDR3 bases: TGTGCCAGCAGCTTCGGGTCGGGACTAGCGGAAGAGACCCAGTACTTC. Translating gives CASSFGSGLAEETQYF.

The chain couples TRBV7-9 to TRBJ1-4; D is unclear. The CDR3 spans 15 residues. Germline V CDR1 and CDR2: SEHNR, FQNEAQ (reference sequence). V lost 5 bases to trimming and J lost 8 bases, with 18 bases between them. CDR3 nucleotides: TGTGCCAGCAGCCTCGGAATTCAAGACCTAGAAAAACTGTTTTTT. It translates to CASSLGIQDLEKLFF.

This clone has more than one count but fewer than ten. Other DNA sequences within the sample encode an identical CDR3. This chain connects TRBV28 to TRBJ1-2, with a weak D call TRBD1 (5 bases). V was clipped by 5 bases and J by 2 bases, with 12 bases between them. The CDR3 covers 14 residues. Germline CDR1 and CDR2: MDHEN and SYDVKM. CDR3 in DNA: TGTGCCAGCAGTACCCAGGGTGGGAACTATGGCTACACCTTC. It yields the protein CASSTQGGNYGYTF.

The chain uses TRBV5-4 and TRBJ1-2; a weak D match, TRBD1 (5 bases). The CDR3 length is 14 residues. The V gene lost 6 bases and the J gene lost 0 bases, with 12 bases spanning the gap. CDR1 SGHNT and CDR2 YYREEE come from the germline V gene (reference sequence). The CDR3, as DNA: TGTGCCAGCACCATTGGGGGGGCTAACTATGGCTACACCTTC. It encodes CASTIGGANYGYTF.

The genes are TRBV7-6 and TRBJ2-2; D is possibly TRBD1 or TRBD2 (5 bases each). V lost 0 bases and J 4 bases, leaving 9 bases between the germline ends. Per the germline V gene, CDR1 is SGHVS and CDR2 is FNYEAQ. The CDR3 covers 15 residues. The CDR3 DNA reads TGTGCCAGCAGCTTAGCGGGGGAGTTCACCGGGGAGCTGTTTTTT. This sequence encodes CASSLAGEFTGELFF.

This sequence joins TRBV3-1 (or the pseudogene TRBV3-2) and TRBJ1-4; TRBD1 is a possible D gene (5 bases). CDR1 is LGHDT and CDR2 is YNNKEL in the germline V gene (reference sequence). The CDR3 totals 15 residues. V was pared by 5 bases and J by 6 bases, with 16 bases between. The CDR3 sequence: CASSSSGGEDEKLFF. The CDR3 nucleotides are TGTGCCAGCAGCTCATCGGGAGGGGAGGATGAAAAACTGTTTTTT.